Below are 30 T cell receptor beta chains sequenced from a single sample in a study of cytomegalovirus exposure and HLA in healthy donors. The study ran its PCR with 60 Vbeta and 13 Jbeta primers. Here immunoSEQ multiplex PCR was the method, and the copy in TCRdb shows in-frame clones only, minus some. In the table there are some 250,000 clones, about four fifths of which are singletons. Material for sequencing was PBMCs. The receptor source for this set is a middle-aged woman in good health and CMV-seropositive.

CDR3 sequence: CASGLMIGGELFF. The DNA for the CDR3 is TGTGCTAGTGGTTTGATGATCGGCGGGGAGCTGTTTTTT. The gene calls are TRBV12-5 and TRBJ2-2; D is unresolved. The CDR3 contains 13 residues. Trimming shortened V by 2 bases and J by 7 bases, and 8 bases separated the two germline ends. CDR1 and CDR2 (germline): LGHNT, FRNRAP.

Only one count was recorded for this clone. J is TRBJ2-3 and V is TRBV11-3, with D uncertain. The germline V gene encodes CDR1 SGHNT and CDR2 YENEEA. Trimming pared 2 bases from V and 1 base from J, leaving 7 bases between. CDR3 size: 14 residues. Here the CDR3 reads CASSLRIGTDTQYF. The CDR3, as DNA: TGTGCCAGCAGCTTACGTATTGGCACAGATACGCAGTATTTT.

The chain recombines TRBV7-9 with TRBJ1-6, with D maybe TRBD1 (6 bases). The CDR3 sequence is 16 residues long. The ends were cut back, 0 bases at V and 8 bases at J, with 14 bases in the middle. CDR1 is SEHNR and CDR2 is FQNEAQ in the germline V gene (reference sequence). Here the CDR3 reads CASSLAGQGTDSPLHF. The CDR3 nucleotides are TGTGCCAGCAGCTTAGCGGGGCAGGGGACGGATTCACCCCTCCACTTT.

The V gene is TRBV4-3, the J gene TRBJ2-7; a weak D match, TRBD1 (8 bases). This CDR3 is built from 17 residues. Germline values: CDR1 LGHNA, CDR2 YSLEER. Trimming took 1 base from V and 0 from J, leaving 16 bases between them. The CDR3 nucleotides read TGCGCCAGCAGCCAAGCCACACAGGGGGGGGACTCCTACGAGCAGTACTTC. Its protein is CASSQATQGGDSYEQYF.

This chain connects TRBV4-2 to TRBJ2-1; 11 bases are shared with TRBD2. This CDR3 is 15 amino acids long. V was pared by 1 base and J by 6 bases, with 2 bases of the junction left unmatched. Germline lookup yields CDR1 LGHNA and CDR2 YNFKEQ. CDR3: CASSQASGGFNEQFF. DNA of the CDR3: TGTGCCAGCAGCCAAGCTAGCGGGGGGTTCAATGAGCAGTTCTTC.

This chain connects TRBV7-2 to TRBJ2-1; D is possibly TRBD2 (6 bases). CDR1 is SGHTA and CDR2 is FQGNSA in the germline V gene. This CDR3 comprises 16 residues. The ends were cut back, 4 bases at V and 7 bases at J, with 20 bases in the middle. The CDR3 coding sequence is TGTGCCAGCAGCTCTTCCCCGGGGGAGTTCACTAATGAGCAGTTCTTC. This encodes CASSSSPGEFTNEQFF.

The V call is TRBV7-2, the J call TRBJ2-3, with 12 bases matching TRBD2. The CDR3 extends over 16 amino acids. Trimming at V came to 8 bases and at J to 9 bases, leaving 15 bases not matched to a gene. CDR1 and CDR2 from the germline V gene are SGHTA and FQGNSA. CDR3 loop: CASANQLAGGGRTQYF. CDR3 DNA: TGTGCCAGCGCAAACCAACTAGCGGGAGGAGGGAGGACGCAGTATTTT.

This sequence joins TRBV6-5 and TRBJ2-5, with D possibly matching TRBD2 (5 bases). The closer fit of TRBJ2-7 to the DNA end suggests the J call may be wrong. Germline V gives CDR1 MNHEY, CDR2 SVGAGI. The CDR3 contains 13 residues. CDR3 DNA sequence: TGTGCCAGCAGTTACTCGCGGGCTTACGAGCAGTACTTC. This sequence encodes CASSYSRAYEQYF.

The V and J genes are TRBV19 and TRBJ2-3; 12 bases are a match to TRBD2. This CDR3 spans 15 amino acids. Germline CDR1 is LNHDA and CDR2 is SQIVND (reference sequence). The junction had 1 base not matched to a gene; V was cut back by 5 bases and J by 1 base. The CDR3 loop reads CASSLAGGRTDTQYF. The CDR3 bases are TGTGCCAGTAGTCTAGCGGGAGGGCGCACAGATACGCAGTATTTT.

This clone was detected only a few times. The gene calls are TRBV5-1 and TRBJ2-5, with 9 nucleotides matching TRBD2. The length of the CDR3 is 15 residues. From germline, CDR1 is SGHRS and CDR2 YFSETQ. Trimming at V came to 4 bases and at J to 5 bases, leaving 9 bases not matched to a gene. The CDR3 DNA sequence: TGCGCCAGCAGCGGTGGATCGAGCGGGGGGGAGACCCAGTACTTC. This sequence encodes CASSGGSSGGETQYF.

The chain is built from TRBV5-1 and TRBJ2-7; 8 bases line up with TRBD2. This CDR3 spans 16 amino acids. Germline loops: CDR1 SGHRS, CDR2 YFSETQ. V was clipped by 5 bases and J by 3 bases; unmatched bases: 13. The CDR3 here is CASRLSGGHSLYEQYF. DNA for the CDR3: TGCGCCAGCAGGCTTTCGGGGGGGCACTCACTCTACGAGCAGTACTTC.

This clone was seen more than once but under ten times. The rearrangement joins TRBV7-2 to TRBJ1-3; 7 nucleotides match TRBD1. Germline loops: CDR1 SGHTA, CDR2 FQGNSA. The CDR3 runs to 16 residues. V was pared by 5 bases and J by 0 bases, with 7 bases of the junction left unmatched. The CDR3, as DNA: TGTGCCAGCAGCCCGTGGACAGGCAGCTCTGGAAACACCATATATTTT. Its translation is CASSPWTGSSGNTIYF.

This clone showed up just once. The gene calls are TRBV6-6 and TRBJ2-1; 9 bases line up with TRBD2. The J segment lost 1 base and the V segment lost 5 bases, leaving 6 bases of the junction unmatched. CDR1 and CDR2 (germline): MNHNY, SVGAGI (reference sequence). The CDR3 is 16 residues long. The CDR3 DNA sequence: TGTGCCAGCAGTCGGCGGGAGGGCCGTTCCTACAATGAGCAGTTCTTC. Protein: CASSRREGRSYNEQFF.

This chain links TRBV11-3 with TRBJ1-1; weak D call: TRBD1 (6 bases). V lost 1 base and J lost 6, with 9 bases in between. This CDR3 is built from 13 residues. Germline CDR1 is SGHNT and CDR2 is YENEEA. CDR3 residues: CASSLVYRAEAFF. In DNA form, the CDR3 reads TGTGCCAGCAGCTTAGTCTACAGGGCTGAAGCTTTCTTT.

V gene TRBV6-1 combines with J gene TRBJ1-4; TRBD1 agrees at 8 bases. With V trimmed by 2 bases and J by 5 bases, 1 base remained unmatched. The CDR3 loop spans 14 amino acids. From germline, CDR1 is MNHNS and CDR2 SASEGT. CDR3 nucleotides: TGTGCCAGCAGTGAACGGACAGGGAATGAAAAACTGTTTTTT. Protein product: CASSERTGNEKLFF.

The J gene is TRBJ1-5, the V gene TRBV7-3, with TRBD1 as a possible D gene (5 bases). Trimming took off 2 bases at V and 7 bases at J, with 18 bases between the two ends. From germline, CDR1 is SGHTA and CDR2 FQGTGA. The CDR3 is 16 residues long. In DNA form, the CDR3 reads TGTGCCAGCAGCTTATTCGTCCAGGGTGGAGGGCAGCCCCAGCATTTT. It encodes CASSLFVQGGGQPQHF. The full variable domain, completed using reference TRBV7-3 and TRBJ1-5, is GAGVSQTPSNKVTEKGKYVELRCDPISGHTALYWYRQSLGQGPEFLIYFQGTGAADDSGLPNDRFFAVRPEGSVSTLKIQRTERGDSAVYLCASSLFVQGGGQPQHFGDGTRLSIL.

J is TRBJ1-2 and V is TRBV19, with 10 bases aligning to TRBD1. Per the germline V gene, CDR1 is LNHDA and CDR2 is SQIVND (reference sequence). The CDR3 runs 16 residues. Trimming took 5 bases from V and 4 from J; bases not matched to a gene: 10. The CDR3 region has the DNA TGTGCCAGTAGTTTCTTCGGGGACAGGGGTAGCTATGGCTACACCTTC. It yields the protein CASSFFGDRGSYGYTF.

The chain employs TRBV30 and TRBJ2-7, with D tentatively TRBD2 (5 bases). Germline loops: CDR1 GTSNPN, CDR2 SVGIG (reference sequence). V was cut by 2 bases and J by 9 bases, with 11 bases left in between. The CDR3 spans 11 residues. The CDR3 sequence: CAWSPGEGQYF. The CDR3 DNA follows: TGTGCCTGGAGTCCTGGAGAGGGGCAGTACTTC.

The genes are TRBV29-1 and TRBJ2-1, with no clear D. Trimming shortened V by 3 bases and J by 5 bases, and 11 bases separated the two germline ends. The CDR3 is 13 amino acids. CDR1 SQVTM and CDR2 ANQGSEA come from the germline V gene. The CDR3 loop is CSVEITRDNEQFF. The CDR3 nucleotides are TGCAGCGTTGAGATAACTCGGGACAATGAGCAGTTCTTC.

As DNA, the CDR3 is TGTGCCAGCATCCTAGGACTGCTGAACACTGAAGCTTTCTTT. It specifies CASILGLLNTEAFF. V usage is TRBV5-8 and J usage is TRBJ1-1; D gene ambiguous. The CDR3 length is 14 residues. V was trimmed by 6 bases and J by 0 bases, leaving 12 bases between them. Germline CDR1 is SGHTS and CDR2 is YDEGEE.

The rearrangement links TRBV5-8 to TRBJ2-2, with D possibly being TRBD2 (6 bases). CDR1 is SGHTS, CDR2 YDEGEE, per germline. The CDR3 covers 16 residues. V was clipped by 1 base and J by 5 bases, with 15 bases between them. DNA of the CDR3: TGTGCCAGCAGCTTGACTATACTAGCTCGGACCGGGGAGCTGTTTTTT. Amino acid sequence: CASSLTILARTGELFF.

CDR3 coding DNA: TGTGCCAGCAGCTTGGGGGTTAGATTACAGGGGAACTATGGCTACACCTTC. Translating gives CASSLGVRLQGNYGYTF. The chain uses TRBV5-4 and TRBJ1-2; 7 positions agree with TRBD1. Germline V gene lookup returns CDR1 SGHNT and CDR2 YYREEE (reference sequence). CDR3 length equals 17 residues. The V segment lost 0 bases and the J segment 2 bases; nucleotides outside the gene matches: 10.

The chain combines TRBV7-3 with TRBJ2-4, with a possible D match to TRBD1 (6 bases). From germline, CDR1 is SGHTA and CDR2 FQGTGA. Trimming took off 0 bases at V and 9 bases at J, with 21 bases between the two ends. The CDR3 loop spans 17 amino acids. The CDR3 DNA is TGTGCCAGCAGCTTAACGACGACTCTGGGGGCTGCGGGCATTCAGTACTTC. Protein product: CASSLTTTLGAAGIQYF.

This chain joins TRBV18 and TRBJ2-7; the D gene is possibly TRBD1 (5 bases). Per germline, CDR1 KGHSH and CDR2 LQKENI. This CDR3 has 14 amino acids. The V gene lost 6 bases and the J gene lost 1 base, with 13 bases spanning the gap. CDR3 residues: CASSRMTASYEQYF. Here the CDR3 DNA reads TGTGCCAGCTCCCGAATGACAGCTTCCTACGAGCAGTACTTC.

V and J are TRBV7-9 and TRBJ1-4; 7 bases align to TRBD1. J was trimmed by 8 bases and V by 4 bases; bases with no gene match: 7. This CDR3 contains 14 residues. Germline V gene lookup returns CDR1 SEHNR and CDR2 FQNEAQ (reference sequence). Written as DNA, the CDR3 is TGTGCCAGCAGCTCCCGGGACAGAAGGGAAAAACTGTTTTTT. As protein: CASSSRDRREKLFF.

V is TRBV7-2 and J is TRBJ2-3; TRBD2 agrees at 16 bases. Trimming removed 4 bases from V and 8 bases from J; junction bases left unmatched: 3. The CDR3 consists of 15 residues. Germline V lookup: CDR1 SGHTA, CDR2 FQGNSA. CDR3 sequence reads: CASSYGTSGGGTQYF. DNA for the CDR3: TGTGCCAGCAGCTACGGGACTAGCGGGGGGGGTACGCAGTATTTT.

The chain carries TRBV9 and TRBJ2-2, with TRBD1 matching 7 bases. V was pared by 4 bases and J by 0 bases, with 3 bases of the junction left unmatched. The CDR3 contains 15 residues. Germline V gene sequence: CDR1 SGDLS, CDR2 YYNGEE. CDR3 in amino acids: CASSLQGPNTGELFF. The CDR3 coding sequence is TGTGCCAGCAGCCTACAGGGGCCGAACACCGGGGAGCTGTTTTTT.

This chain uses TRBV5-1 with TRBJ2-2; 16 bases are a match to TRBD2. J was trimmed by 0 bases and V by 4 bases; bases with no gene match: 6. CDR1 SGHRS and CDR2 YFSETQ come from the germline V gene. The CDR3 covers 19 residues. CDR3 protein: CASSTGLAGGPPNTGELFF. Written as DNA, the CDR3 is TGCGCCAGCAGCACGGGACTAGCGGGGGGGCCGCCGAACACCGGGGAGCTGTTTTTT. Looking up the rest from reference TRBV5-1 and TRBJ2-2 gives the full variable domain: KAGVTQTPRYLIKTRGQQVTLSCSPISGHRSVSWYQQTPGQGLQFLFEYFSETQRNKGNFPGRFSGRQFSNSRSEMNVSTLELGDSALYLCASSTGLAGGPPNTGELFFGEGSRLTVL.

The chain employs TRBV27 and TRBJ2-7; no clear D gene. Between the trimmed V and J ends, which lost 5 bases and 7 bases, there was a span of 15 bases. The CDR3 runs to 13 residues. The germline V gene encodes CDR1 MNHEY and CDR2 SMNVEV (reference sequence). The CDR3 DNA follows: TGTGCCAGCAGTCCCTTTGGTCCAGGAGAGCAGTACTTC. Translating it yields CASSPFGPGEQYF.

The chain recombines TRBV7-3 with TRBJ1-5, with D possibly matching TRBD1 (5 bases). CDR3 size: 13 residues. Trimming stripped 5 bases from V and 6 bases from J, with 11 bases between. Germline lookup yields CDR1 SGHTA and CDR2 FQGTGA. The CDR3 protein is CASSPTGGQPQHF. CDR3 bases: TGTGCCAGCAGCCCAACGGGGGGTCAGCCCCAGCATTTT. Filled out from reference TRBV7-3 and TRBJ1-5, the complete variable domain reads GAGVSQTPSNKVTEKGKYVELRCDPISGHTALYWYRQSLGQGPEFLIYFQGTGAADDSGLPNDRFFAVRPEGSVSTLKIQRTERGDSAVYLCASSPTGGQPQHFGDGTRLSIL.